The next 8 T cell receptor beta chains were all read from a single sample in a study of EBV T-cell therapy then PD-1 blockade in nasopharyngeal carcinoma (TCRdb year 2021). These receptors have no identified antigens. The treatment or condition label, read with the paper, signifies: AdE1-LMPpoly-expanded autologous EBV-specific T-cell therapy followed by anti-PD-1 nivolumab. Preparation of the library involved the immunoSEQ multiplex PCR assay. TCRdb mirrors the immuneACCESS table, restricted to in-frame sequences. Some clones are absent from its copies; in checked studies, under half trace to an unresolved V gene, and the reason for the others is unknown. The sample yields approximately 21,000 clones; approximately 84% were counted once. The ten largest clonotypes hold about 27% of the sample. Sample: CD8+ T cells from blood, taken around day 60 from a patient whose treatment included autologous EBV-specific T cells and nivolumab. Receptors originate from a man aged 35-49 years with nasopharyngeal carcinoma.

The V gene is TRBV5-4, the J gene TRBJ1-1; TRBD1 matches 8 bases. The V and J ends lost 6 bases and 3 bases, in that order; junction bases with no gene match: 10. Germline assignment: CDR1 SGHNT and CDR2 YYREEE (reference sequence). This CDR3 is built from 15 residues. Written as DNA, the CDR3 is TGTGCCAGCAACATGGACAGGGCCCCTTACACTGAAGCTTTCTTT. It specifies CASNMDRAPYTEAFF.

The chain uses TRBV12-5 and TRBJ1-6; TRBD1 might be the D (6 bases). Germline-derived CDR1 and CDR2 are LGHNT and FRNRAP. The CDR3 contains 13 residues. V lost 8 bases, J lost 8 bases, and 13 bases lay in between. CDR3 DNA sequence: TGTGCTAGTCGCCGGGACACCTATTCACCCCTCCACTTT. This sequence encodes CASRRDTYSPLHF.

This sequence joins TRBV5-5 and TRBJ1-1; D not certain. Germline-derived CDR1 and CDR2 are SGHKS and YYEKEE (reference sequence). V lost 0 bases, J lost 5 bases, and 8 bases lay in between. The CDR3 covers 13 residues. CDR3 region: CASSLGRRTEAFF. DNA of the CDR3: TGTGCCAGCAGCTTGGGTAGGAGAACTGAAGCTTTCTTT.

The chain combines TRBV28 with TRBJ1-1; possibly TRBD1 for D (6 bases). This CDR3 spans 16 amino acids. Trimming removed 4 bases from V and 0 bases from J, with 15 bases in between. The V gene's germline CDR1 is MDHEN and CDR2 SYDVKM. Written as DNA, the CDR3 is TGTGCCAGCAGTTGGCCGGGACATGATTTGAACACTGAAGCTTTCTTT. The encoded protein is CASSWPGHDLNTEAFF.

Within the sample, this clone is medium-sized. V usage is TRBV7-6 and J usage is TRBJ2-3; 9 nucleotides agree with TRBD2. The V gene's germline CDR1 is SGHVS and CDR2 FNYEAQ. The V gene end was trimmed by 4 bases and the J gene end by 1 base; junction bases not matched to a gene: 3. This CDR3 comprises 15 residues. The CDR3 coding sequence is TGTGCCAGCAGCTCCTTAGCGGGGGGCACAGATACGCAGTATTTT. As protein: CASSSLAGGTDTQYF.

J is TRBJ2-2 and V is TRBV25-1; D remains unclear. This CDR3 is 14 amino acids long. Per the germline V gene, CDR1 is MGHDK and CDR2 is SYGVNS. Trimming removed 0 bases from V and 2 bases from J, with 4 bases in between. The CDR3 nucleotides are TGTGCCAGCAGTGAATACCCAAACACCGGGGAGCTGTTTTTT. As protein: CASSEYPNTGELFF.

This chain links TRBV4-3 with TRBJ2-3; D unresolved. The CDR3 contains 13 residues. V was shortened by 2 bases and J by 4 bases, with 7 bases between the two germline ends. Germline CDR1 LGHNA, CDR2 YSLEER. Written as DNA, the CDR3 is TGCGCCAGCAGCCAATCCGGCCCAGATACGCAGTATTTT. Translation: CASSQSGPDTQYF.

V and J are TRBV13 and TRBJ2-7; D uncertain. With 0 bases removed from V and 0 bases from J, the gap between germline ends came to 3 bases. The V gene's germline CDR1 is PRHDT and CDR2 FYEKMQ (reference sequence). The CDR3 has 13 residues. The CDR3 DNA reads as TGTGCCAGCAGCTTAGGGAGCTCCTACGAGCAGTACTTC. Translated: CASSLGSSYEQYF.